Following are 20 T cell receptor beta chains from one sample sequenced in a study of early T cells in non-severe SARS-CoV-2 infection. TCRdb independently ran MiXCR on the 5' RACE reads; one entry per CDR3 protein. The sample holds 35,000 to 50,000 distinct CDR3 sequences, around 6.9% seen once. The source material was whole blood. The receptors shown here come from an adult who was a healthcare worker with PCR-confirmed SARS-CoV-2 infection or an uninfected control (not recorded which).

V usage is TRBV11-2 and J usage is TRBJ2-1, with 10 nucleotides matching TRBD2. The CDR3 has 17 amino acids. V lost 4 bases, J lost 10 bases, and 16 bases stayed unmatched. Germline V lookup: CDR1 SGHAT, CDR2 FQNNGV. The CDR3, as DNA: TGTGCCAGCAGCTACCCGCTAGCGGGGGCCCCCGAGGGAGAGCAGTTCTTC. This codes for CASSYPLAGAPEGEQFF.

Many counts were recorded for this clonotype. J is TRBJ2-7 and V is TRBV7-6; D may be TRBD1 (6 bases). This CDR3 is built from 13 residues. Trimming removed 4 bases from V and 4 bases from J, with 11 bases in between. Germline values: CDR1 SGHVS, CDR2 FNYEAQ. DNA for the CDR3: TGTGCCAGCAGCTCGGGGACACTTTACGAGCAGTACTTC. Residues: CASSSGTLYEQYF.

This clonotype was counted at least ten times. V is TRBV29-1 and J is TRBJ2-5, with 7 bases aligning to TRBD2. V gave up 7 bases and J gave up 3 bases; unmatched junction bases: 2. Germline V gene lookup returns CDR1 SQVTM and CDR2 ANQGSEA. The CDR3 extends over 11 amino acids. The CDR3: CSGGLEETQYF. Written as DNA, the CDR3 is TGCAGCGGTGGACTAGAAGAGACCCAGTACTTC.

The chain combines TRBV20-1 with TRBJ2-7; D is possibly TRBD1 (6 bases). The germline gives CDR1 DFQATT, CDR2 SNEGSKA (reference sequence). V dropped 4 bases and J dropped 6 bases, with 16 bases sitting between them. The CDR3 loop spans 13 amino acids. The CDR3 spells CSATDRQPGEQYF. The DNA for the CDR3 is TGCAGTGCTACTGACAGGCAACCTGGCGAGCAGTACTTC.

This clonotype was seen at least ten times. V and J are TRBV29-1 and TRBJ2-7, with D tentatively TRBD1 (6 bases). V gave up 3 bases and J gave up 9 bases, with 15 bases separating them. The CDR3 is 12 amino acids. The germline V gene encodes CDR1 SQVTM and CDR2 ANQGSEA. In DNA, the CDR3 is TGCAGCGTTGAGGGCCAGGGGTCGGGGCAGTACTTC. Translating it yields CSVEGQGSGQYF.

This clonotype was counted only a few times. This chain uses TRBV6-1 with TRBJ2-3; D might be TRBD2 (6 bases). Germline V gene sequence: CDR1 MNHNS, CDR2 SASEGT. The CDR3 runs to 16 residues. Trimming took off 2 bases at V and 0 bases at J, with 12 bases between the two ends. This chain's CDR3 is CASSERWRGSTDTQYF. The CDR3 nucleotides read TGTGCCAGCAGTGAACGATGGCGGGGTAGCACAGATACGCAGTATTTT.

At least ten counts were recorded for this clonotype. The genes are TRBV5-6 and TRBJ1-6; 8 nucleotides align to TRBD1. The germline V gene encodes CDR1 SGHDT and CDR2 YYEEEE. Trimming removed 2 bases from V and 9 bases from J; junction bases left unmatched: 10. The CDR3 has 16 residues. The CDR3 loop is CASSFGTGLEGSPLHF. The CDR3 DNA sequence: TGTGCCAGCAGCTTCGGGACAGGACTAGAGGGTTCACCCCTCCACTTT.

V gene TRBV5-4 combines with J gene TRBJ1-6; the D is unclear. Germline V lookup: CDR1 SGHNT, CDR2 YYREEE (reference sequence). The CDR3 extends over 13 amino acids. Trimming left V 5 bases short and J 14 bases short, with 17 bases between. In DNA, the CDR3 is TGTGCCAGCAGGATTGGACCCACCGGGGCCCTCCACTTT. Amino acids: CASRIGPTGALHF.

The gene calls are TRBV27 and TRBJ2-5; D gene ambiguous. Germline assignment: CDR1 MNHEY and CDR2 SMNVEV (reference sequence). Trimming pared 6 bases from V and 1 base from J, leaving 12 bases between. The CDR3 is 14 residues long. The CDR3 sequence: CASSKQLAQETQYF. DNA of the CDR3: TGTGCCAGCAGCAAACAGCTCGCCCAAGAGACCCAGTACTTC.

This clonotype showed up just a few times. This chain connects TRBV20-1 to TRBJ2-5, with TRBD2 matching over 10 bases. The CDR3 loop spans 17 amino acids. The V and J ends lost 3 bases and 4 bases, in that order; junction bases with no gene match: 14. The germline gives CDR1 DFQATT, CDR2 SNEGSKA (reference sequence). The CDR3 region is CSASTASGGLRGETQYF. The CDR3 DNA reads as TGCAGTGCTAGTACGGCTAGCGGGGGCCTTAGAGGAGAGACCCAGTACTTC.

This chain connects TRBV5-1 to TRBJ1-1; D is ambiguous. Germline CDR1 is SGHRS and CDR2 is YFSETQ. This CDR3 region has 13 residues. Trimming took 1 base from V and 4 from J, leaving 8 bases between them. CDR3 coding DNA: TGCGCCAGCAGCTTGCGGTTGGGCACTGAAGCTTTCTTT. Its translation: CASSLRLGTEAFF.

CDR3: CSVQGAAETQYF. The CDR3 DNA is TGCAGCGTACAGGGGGCCGCAGAGACCCAGTACTTC. The chain carries TRBV29-1 and TRBJ2-5; 9 positions match TRBD1. V shed 6 bases and J 4 bases; nucleotides not matched to a gene: 3. Per the germline V gene, CDR1 is SQVTM and CDR2 is ANQGSEA. The CDR3 has 12 residues.

This chain uses TRBV6-5 with TRBJ2-7; D gene ambiguous. The ends were cut back, 5 bases at V and 2 bases at J, with 13 bases in the middle. The CDR3 runs to 14 residues. Germline V gene lookup returns CDR1 MNHEY and CDR2 SVGAGI. The DNA for the CDR3 is TGTGCCAGCAGTCCCGCCGCAGCTACCTACGAGCAGTACTTC. It encodes CASSPAAATYEQYF.

This chain connects TRBV5-1 to TRBJ1-6, with D unresolved. The V end was cut by 0 bases, the J end by 4 bases, with 2 bases between. Germline CDR1 reads SGHRS; CDR2 reads YFSETQ. The CDR3 is 13 amino acids. This chain's CDR3 is CASSLGYNSPLHF. The CDR3 coding sequence is TGCGCCAGCAGCTTGGGATATAATTCACCCCTCCACTTT.

This clonotype occurred many times. The chain joins TRBV7-2 to TRBJ2-7, with 9 bases matching TRBD1. Germline CDR1 reads SGHTA; CDR2 reads FQGNSA. The CDR3 length is 13 residues. J lost 6 bases, V lost 7 bases, and 7 bases had no gene match. In nucleotides, the CDR3 is TGTGCCAGCACCAACACAGGGGGCGGCGAGCAGTACTTC. The encoded protein is CASTNTGGGEQYF.

This clonotype was recorded many times. The chain uses TRBV5-4 and TRBJ1-1; possible D gene TRBD1, 6 bases. With 4 bases removed from V and 11 bases from J, the gap between germline ends came to 15 bases. This CDR3 has 12 residues. The germline CDR1 and CDR2 sequences are SGHNT and YYREEE (reference sequence). The chain's CDR3 is CASSGPRGEAFF. The CDR3 region has the DNA TGTGCCAGCAGCGGACCCAGGGGTGAGGCTTTCTTT.

This clonotype was seen a handful of times. The chain has TRBV12-3 or TRBV12-4 and TRBJ2-7; 8 positions match TRBD2. V shed 2 bases and J 6 bases; nucleotides not matched to a gene: 3. The length of the CDR3 is 13 residues. The CDR3 DNA sequence: TGTGCCAGCAGTTTACTTAGCGGGGTCGAGCAGTACTTC. Amino acid sequence: CASSLLSGVEQYF.

There are a few counts of this clonotype. The chain couples TRBV2 to TRBJ1-1; 11 nucleotides align to TRBD1. Unmatched junction bases numbered 3, after V lost 6 bases and J lost 0 bases. The CDR3 totals 15 residues. CDR1 is SNHLY, CDR2 FYNNEI, per germline. DNA of the CDR3: TGTGCCAGCAGACGGGACAGGGGGATGAACACTGAAGCTTTCTTT. Amino acids: CASRRDRGMNTEAFF.

This clonotype was counted only a few times. For the CDR3, the DNA is TGTGCCAGCAGCGCGGGACAGGGTAATAGGGAGCAGTACTTC. Protein: CASSAGQGNREQYF. The chain has TRBV7-2 and TRBJ2-7, with 9 bases lining up with TRBD1. Unmatched junction bases numbered 9, after V lost 5 bases and J lost 7 bases. Germline V lookup: CDR1 SGHTA, CDR2 FQGNSA. The CDR3 length is 14 residues.

This rearrangement joins TRBV6-2 or TRBV6-3 to TRBJ1-1; D not certain. This CDR3 is 16 amino acids long. Germline V CDR1 and CDR2: MNHEY, SVGEGT. The V end was cut by 0 bases, the J end by 1 base, with 12 bases between. The CDR3 region has the DNA TGTGCCAGCAGTTACTCCGCTCTGTGGTGGAACACTGAAGCTTTCTTT. The encoded protein is CASSYSALWWNTEAFF.